Below, one T cell receptor beta chain is given with its context. Its antigen is not identified. Unique molecular identifiers were attached to individual cDNA molecules during library preparation. Per the original methods: Individual samples carried between roughly 23,224 and 690,600 TCRs, with about 88,000 as the median. MiXCR was run by TCRdb on the RACE reads, yielding one entry per CDR3 protein. The V and J calls, along with clone size, are taken from TCRdb and not from the paper's own processing. The table lists approximately 92,000 distinct CDR3 sequences, about an eighth of them singletons. The data stem from a study of human T cells and chemical hapten exposure. Whole-study context: 0.01% DPC was applied to the upper back in patch tests, which were read at 6 days. The study, taken as a whole, reports: Alopecia was present in the donors, so their immune response may differ from healthy people's.

Time point given: patch test 2, 6 weeks after DPC sensitization. The treatment was: therapeutic diphenylcyclopropenone sensitization with weekly scalp DPC. From germline, CDR1 is LGHDT and CDR2 YNNKEL (reference sequence). Between the trimmed V and J ends, which lost 3 bases and 2 bases, there was a span of 29 bases. This CDR3 has 21 residues. This clonotype was sampled from a woman aged 40 to 49 with alopecia areata. Some clones in this sample may be carry-over from other donors' samples. The sample here was whole blood, taken in connection with sensitization to the hapten diphenylcyclopropenone (DPC). The chain has TRBV3-1 and TRBJ1-5; D not certain. The CDR3 DNA reads TGTGCCAGCAGCCAGGATTGGCTGCGGAACCCGGAGTTCCGGGGCAATCAGCCCCAGCATTTT. Protein sequence: CASSQDWLRNPEFRGNQPQHF.